A single sample is the source of the 20 T cell receptor beta chains below, sequenced in a study of technical replicates of blood from a handful of donors (dated by TCRdb to between 2016 and 2019). The method was the immunoSEQ multiplex PCR assay. TCRdb took this table from immuneACCESS and kept in-frame rearrangements with V and J called. Such tables lack part of the clones; where checked against another copy, unresolved V genes explain under half of the gap, and the rest is unexplained. In all, the sample holds fewer than 80,000 clones, and about nine tenths of those were seen once. The ten largest clones add up to around 4.8% of the sample. Material: PBMCs. The receptors were sampled from a human donor in good health. Some clones in this sample may be carry-over from other donors' samples.

This chain uses TRBV5-1 with TRBJ2-6; TRBD2 matches at 11 bases. The CDR3 length is 16 residues. Germline V gene lookup returns CDR1 SGHRS and CDR2 YFSETQ. Trimming removed 0 bases from V and 12 bases from J; junction bases left unmatched: 8. The CDR3 DNA is TGCGCCAGCAGCTTGGTAGTAGCGGGGGGGTTCAGCGTCCTGACTTTC. This gives the protein CASSLVVAGGFSVLTF.

This clone was counted once. The sample carries other DNA sequences with the same CDR3. The chain recombines TRBV2 with TRBJ2-7; D is possibly TRBD1 (5 bases). The CDR3 consists of 13 residues. Germline CDR1 reads SNHLY; CDR2 reads FYNNEI. With 4 bases removed from V and 2 bases from J, the gap between germline ends came to 9 bases. The CDR3 loop reads CASSGQGAYEQYF. CDR3 nucleotides: TGTGCCAGCAGTGGGCAGGGTGCCTACGAGCAGTACTTC. The complete variable domain, with remaining parts taken from reference TRBV2 and TRBJ2-7, reads EPEVTQTPSHQVTQMGQEVILRCVPISNHLYFYWYRQILGQKVEFLVSFYNNEISEKSEIFDDQFSVERPDGSNFTLKIRSTKLEDSAMYFCASSGQGAYEQYFGPGTRLTVT.

This chain connects TRBV7-3 to TRBJ1-1; D may be TRBD1 (6 bases). Germline CDR1 is SGHTA and CDR2 is FQGTGA. This CDR3 is 13 amino acids long. V lost 5 bases and J lost 9, with 16 bases in between. CDR3 DNA: TGTGCCAGCAGCCAGCCCGGACAGCCGAAAGCTTTCTTT. It codes for CASSQPGQPKAFF.

The chain carries TRBV11-2 and TRBJ2-1; D perhaps matches TRBD2 (6 bases). Germline assignment: CDR1 SGHAT and CDR2 FQNNGV. This CDR3 comprises 14 residues. The V end lost 5 bases, the J end lost 9 bases, and 17 bases lay between the germline ends. CDR3 sequence (DNA): TGTGCCAGCAGCACGGACTGGCTGCGGGGTGAGCAGTTCTTC. Protein product: CASSTDWLRGEQFF.

The DNA for the CDR3 is TGCGCCAGCAGCCAAGAACGACAGGGGGTCTTAGGCGTGCAGTTCTTC. Protein: CASSQERQGVLGVQFF. This chain links TRBV4-3 with TRBJ2-1, with 9 bases that match TRBD1. With V trimmed by 0 bases and J by 12 bases, 12 bases remained unmatched. The length of the CDR3 is 16 residues. The germline V gene encodes CDR1 LGHNA and CDR2 YSLEER.

V is TRBV5-6 and J is TRBJ2-2, with TRBD1 identical over 9 bases. J was trimmed by 5 bases and V by 3 bases; bases with no gene match: 2. The CDR3 extends over 14 amino acids. Germline V gives CDR1 SGHDT, CDR2 YYEEEE. The CDR3 protein is CASSYGTGTGELFF. DNA of the CDR3: TGTGCCAGCAGCTATGGGACAGGGACCGGGGAGCTGTTTTTT.

This chain's CDR3 is CASSDGTIFYNEQFF. In DNA, the CDR3 is TGTGCCAGCAGTGACGGGACTATCTTTTACAATGAGCAGTTCTTC. The rearrangement links TRBV6-6 to TRBJ2-1; TRBD2 agrees at 7 bases. This CDR3 contains 15 residues. V lost 5 bases, J lost 4 bases, and 8 bases stayed unmatched. Per germline, CDR1 MNHNY and CDR2 SVGAGI (reference sequence).

This sequence joins TRBV11-2 and TRBJ1-1; D unresolved. CDR1 is SGHAT and CDR2 is FQNNGV in the germline V gene. Between the trimmed V and J ends, which lost 3 bases and 1 base, there was a span of 9 bases. The CDR3 runs to 14 residues. The CDR3 nucleotides are TGTGCCAGCAGCTTTATCGGGTCGAACACTGAAGCTTTCTTT. This gives the protein CASSFIGSNTEAFF.

This clone came up once. The V and J genes are TRBV5-6 and TRBJ1-2; no definite D call. CDR3 length: 14 residues. The germline V gene has CDR1 SGHDT and CDR2 YYEEEE. Between the trimmed V and J ends, which lost 4 bases and 6 bases, there was a span of 16 bases. The DNA of the CDR3 is TGTGCCAGCAGCGTTAACTTCGGGGTGGATGGCTACACCTTC. Amino acids: CASSVNFGVDGYTF.

The rearrangement joins TRBV4-2 to TRBJ2-7; the match to TRBD2 covers 8 bases. CDR1 and CDR2 from the germline V gene are LGHNA and YNFKEQ. J was trimmed by 1 base and V by 4 bases; bases with no gene match: 6. CDR3 size: 15 residues. The DNA for the CDR3 is TGTGCCAGCAGCCCCGGGACTAGTGGGTCCTACGAGCAGTACTTC. This translates into CASSPGTSGSYEQYF.

This clone is a singleton in its sample. The chain carries TRBV9 and TRBJ1-6; D gene ambiguous. Germline CDR1 reads SGDLS; CDR2 reads YYNGEE. Deletions cut 1 base from V and 2 bases from J, with 10 bases between. CDR3 size: 16 residues. The CDR3: CASSVSRDPYNSPLHF. The DNA for the CDR3 is TGTGCCAGCAGCGTAAGTCGGGATCCCTATAATTCACCCCTCCACTTT.

The V gene is TRBV14, the J gene TRBJ2-3, with 8 bases that match TRBD1. The CDR3 has 15 residues. V trimming: 2 bases; J trimming: 3 bases; junction bases outside the gene matches: 4. Per the germline V gene, CDR1 is SGHDN and CDR2 is FVKESK. The CDR3 DNA reads TGTGCCAGCAGCCAATGGACAGGGCGTACAGATACGCAGTATTTT. Protein sequence: CASSQWTGRTDTQYF.

The DNA for the CDR3 is TGTGCCAGCAGTAAAAACCCCCGGGACAGGGTAACGTTGGGAAACACCATATATTTT. Protein: CASSKNPRDRVTLGNTIYF. The chain couples TRBV2 to TRBJ1-3; 9 nucleotides agree with TRBD1. CDR1 is SNHLY and CDR2 is FYNNEI in the germline V gene. The junction had 18 bases not matched to a gene; V was cut back by 5 bases and J by 4 bases. The length of the CDR3 is 19 residues.

This clone was counted only a few times. The rearrangement links TRBV6-4 to TRBJ2-6; TRBD1 matches 7 bases. The junction had 5 bases not matched to a gene; V was cut back by 6 bases and J by 3 bases. The length of the CDR3 is 15 residues. The germline V gene has CDR1 MRHNA and CDR2 SNTAGT. The CDR3 loop is CASSPTGDGANVLTF. CDR3 nucleotide sequence: TGTGCCAGCAGCCCTACAGGGGATGGGGCCAACGTCCTGACTTTC.

The chain couples TRBV30 to TRBJ2-1; D perhaps matches TRBD1 (5 bases). Looked up from germline, CDR1 is GTSNPN and CDR2 is SVGIG (reference sequence). The CDR3 loop spans 12 amino acids. Deletions cut 8 bases from V and 5 bases from J, with 13 bases between. The CDR3 spells CAGWTHHNEQFF. The CDR3 coding sequence is TGTGCCGGGTGGACACACCACAATGAGCAGTTCTTC.

By proportion, this clone is medium-sized (0.01 to 0.1%). The rearrangement joins TRBV12-5 to TRBJ2-1; 12 nucleotides line up with TRBD1. CDR1 LGHNT and CDR2 FRNRAP come from the germline V gene. Trimming removed 5 bases from V and 6 bases from J; junction bases left unmatched: 8. The CDR3 length is 16 residues. This chain's CDR3 is CASGDPGQGATNEQFF. DNA for the CDR3: TGTGCTAGTGGTGACCCGGGACAGGGGGCGACCAATGAGCAGTTCTTC.

The chain has TRBV18 and TRBJ1-2, with D tentatively TRBD1 (5 bases). CDR3 length equals 16 residues. V was shortened by 2 bases and J by 2 bases, with 15 bases between the two germline ends. The V gene's germline CDR1 is KGHSH and CDR2 LQKENI. For the CDR3, the DNA is TGTGCCAGCTCACCAGCGAGGCAGGGAGGCAACTATGGCTACACCTTC. Protein product: CASSPARQGGNYGYTF.

The chain is built from TRBV4-1 and TRBJ1-2, with TRBD1 matching over 8 bases. V lost 4 bases and J lost 0; bases outside the gene matches: 4. CDR1 is MGHRA, CDR2 YSYEKL, per germline. The CDR3 has 15 residues. The CDR3 region has the DNA TGCGCCAGCAGCCGGGGGGACAGGACTAACTATGGCTACACCTTC. Protein: CASSRGDRTNYGYTF.

This chain connects TRBV4-1 to TRBJ2-1, with D possibly TRBD2 on 6 matching bases. Trimming cost V 4 bases and J 5 bases, with 6 bases left between them. Germline V gene sequence: CDR1 MGHRA, CDR2 YSYEKL. This CDR3 region has 12 residues. CDR3 nucleotide sequence: TGCGCCAGCAGCCCGGGGGACAATGAGCAGTTCTTC. Protein product: CASSPGDNEQFF.

The CDR3 is CASLTQGASYEQYF. The CDR3 DNA is TGTGCCAGCCTCACCCAGGGGGCGTCCTACGAGCAGTACTTC. The chain joins TRBV28 to TRBJ2-7, with TRBD1 matching 8 bases. Losses at the gene ends were 8 bases for V and 1 base for J; bases not matched to a gene: 7. The CDR3 has 14 amino acids. Germline V lookup: CDR1 MDHEN, CDR2 SYDVKM. The entire variable domain, with the rest obtained from reference TRBV28 and TRBJ2-7, is as follows: DVKVTQSSRYLVKRTGEKVFLECVQDMDHENMFWYRQDPGLGLRLIYFSYDVKMKEKGDIPEGYSVSREKKERFSLILESASTNQTSMYLCASLTQGASYEQYFGPGTRLTVT.